This T cell receptor beta chain was captured in a study of cytomegalovirus exposure and HLA in healthy donors. Study-level points and caveats: Earlier analysis found most TCR beta V segments productive about 87% or about 30% of the time.

PCR was performed using 60 Vbeta and 13 Jbeta primers. Assay used: immunoSEQ multiplex PCR; TCRdb lists only in-frame clones, some missing. The sample lists about 130,000 clones, roughly 85% occurring once. V gave up 4 bases and J gave up 5 bases; unmatched junction bases: 12. Per germline, CDR1 MGHDK and CDR2 SYGVNS. The CDR3 is 17 residues long. As to this clone: No antigen is known for it.

Sequencing input: PBMCs. The clonotype was recovered from a boy younger than 18 in good health and CMV-seronegative. The rearrangement joins TRBV25-1 to TRBJ2-5; TRBD1 matches at 11 bases. CDR3 DNA sequence: TGTGCCAGCAGTGCAGATATCACGGGGACAGGGGGGGAGACCCAGTACTTC. Translated, it gives CASSADITGTGGETQYF.